Listed here are 15 T cell receptor beta chains from one sample, sequenced in a study of blood T cell repertoires in COVID-19. Only in-frame clones appear in the TCRdb table, and some are missing; sequencing was by immunoSEQ multiplex PCR. Of roughly 280,000 clones listed, 75% to 90% were seen once; the top ten hold about 2%. The source material was peripheral blood. The receptor source for this set is a man aged 25 to 40 with active or convalescent COVID-19.

This sequence joins TRBV18 and TRBJ2-2, with 8 bases matching TRBD1. The junction had 9 bases not matched to a gene; V was cut back by 2 bases and J by 7 bases. Germline V lookup: CDR1 KGHSH, CDR2 LQKENI. This CDR3 comprises 16 residues. This CDR3 reads CASSPEDRVEVGELFF. CDR3 sequence (DNA): TGTGCCAGCTCACCAGAGGACAGGGTGGAGGTCGGGGAGCTGTTTTTT.

The V call is TRBV9, the J call TRBJ2-2; D might be TRBD1 (6 bases). This CDR3 is 14 amino acids long. The germline CDR1 and CDR2 sequences are SGDLS and YYNGEE. Trimming cost V 3 bases and J 4 bases, with 10 bases left between them. This CDR3 reads CASSGKGVTGELFF. The CDR3 nucleotides read TGTGCCAGCAGCGGCAAGGGGGTCACCGGGGAGCTGTTTTTT.

This clone is a singleton in its sample. The J gene is TRBJ2-3, the V gene TRBV11-3; a weak D match, TRBD2 (6 bases). In germline, CDR1 is SGHNT, CDR2 YENEEA. The V end lost 4 bases, the J end lost 6 bases, and 11 bases lay between the germline ends. There are 13 residues in the CDR3. CDR3 coding DNA: TGTGCCAGCAGCTCTACGGGGGAGGATACGCAGTATTTT. Translating it yields CASSSTGEDTQYF.

The CDR3 loop reads CASSAPGKSYNEQFF. Here the CDR3 DNA reads TGTGCCAGCAGCGCCCCGGGAAAATCCTACAATGAGCAGTTCTTC. This chain joins TRBV9 and TRBJ2-1; maybe TRBD2 (5 bases). V lost 3 bases and J lost 1, with 11 bases in between. Germline V lookup: CDR1 SGDLS, CDR2 YYNGEE. This CDR3 is 15 amino acids long.

V usage is TRBV24-1 and J usage is TRBJ2-7, with a possible D match to TRBD1 (6 bases). The germline V gene has CDR1 KGHDR and CDR2 SFDVKD. Trimming took 5 bases from V and 5 from J, leaving 12 bases between them. The CDR3 extends over 13 amino acids. The CDR3 spells CATSGGGWDEQYF. The CDR3 nucleotides read TGTGCCACCAGTGGAGGGGGTTGGGACGAGCAGTACTTC.

The sample holds one count of this clone. The chain recombines TRBV27 with TRBJ2-5; 8 bases align to TRBD1. CDR1 is MNHEY and CDR2 is SMNVEV in the germline V gene (reference sequence). Trimming at V came to 5 bases and at J to 7 bases, leaving 9 bases not matched to a gene. CDR3 length: 14 amino acids. The CDR3 here is CASSTTGQVGTQYF. The CDR3 DNA follows: TGTGCCAGCAGTACTACGGGACAGGTCGGGACCCAGTACTTC.

The chain uses TRBV19 and TRBJ2-7, with 7 bases lining up with TRBD1. This CDR3 spans 15 amino acids. J gave up 3 bases and V 4 bases, and 9 bases lay outside the gene matches. Germline values: CDR1 LNHDA, CDR2 SQIVND (reference sequence). The DNA of the CDR3 is TGTGCCAGTAGTACCCCGGACAGGATGATCTACGAGCAGTACTTC. Translation: CASSTPDRMIYEQYF.

In this sample, this clone turned up once. This chain connects TRBV6-5 to TRBJ2-5, with 8 positions matching TRBD1. In germline, CDR1 is MNHEY, CDR2 SVGAGI. The CDR3 covers 12 residues. With 6 bases clipped from V and 4 bases from J, the junction kept 1 base outside the gene matches. The CDR3 protein is CASRGTGETQYF. DNA of the CDR3: TGTGCCAGCAGGGGGACAGGAGAGACCCAGTACTTC.

This clone has more than one count but fewer than ten. The V call is TRBV15, the J call TRBJ1-2, with a possible D match to TRBD1 (6 bases). Per germline, CDR1 LNHNV and CDR2 YYDKDF (reference sequence). V lost 1 base to trimming and J lost 5 bases, with 17 bases between them. The CDR3 length is 16 residues. The CDR3 DNA reads as TGTGCCACCAGCAGAGGATTATCAGGGGCAGGATATGGCTACACCTTC. This codes for CATSRGLSGAGYGYTF.

V gene TRBV4-3 combines with J gene TRBJ2-3, with a possible D match to TRBD1 (5 bases). V was clipped by 0 bases and J by 5 bases, with 12 bases between them. CDR1 LGHNA and CDR2 YSLEER come from the germline V gene. This CDR3 region has 15 residues. This chain's CDR3 is CASSQDSVREDTQYF. The CDR3 region has the DNA TGCGCCAGCAGCCAAGACTCGGTCAGGGAAGATACGCAGTATTTT.

The chain links TRBV5-6 to TRBJ1-4, with TRBD1 matching 8 bases. CDR1 and CDR2 (germline): SGHDT, YYEEEE. With 2 bases clipped from V and 7 bases from J, the junction kept 7 bases outside the gene matches. The CDR3 runs 15 residues. The CDR3 DNA reads as TGTGCCAGCAGCTTCGTTGTAGGACAGGGTGAAAAACTGTTTTTT. Residues: CASSFVVGQGEKLFF.

For the CDR3, the DNA is TGTGCCAGTAGTATAGGCGGGTTGGCAGATACGCAGTATTTT. Its protein product is CASSIGGLADTQYF. The chain employs TRBV19 and TRBJ2-3; D is possibly TRBD2 (5 bases). This CDR3 contains 14 residues. Germline V lookup: CDR1 LNHDA, CDR2 SQIVND (reference sequence). V shed 1 base and J shed 4 bases, with 9 bases lying between them.

The sample holds a few counts of this clone. The chain recombines TRBV6-5 with TRBJ1-1; D is ambiguous. V was pared by 0 bases and J by 1 base, with 6 bases between. The germline V gene has CDR1 MNHEY and CDR2 SVGAGI. This CDR3 contains 14 residues. As DNA, the CDR3 is TGTGCCAGCAGTTACTCGTTTAGGAACACTGAAGCTTTCTTT. Translating it yields CASSYSFRNTEAFF.

This clone was seen a single time. The chain couples TRBV2 to TRBJ1-3; D might be TRBD1 (6 bases). Germline V gives CDR1 SNHLY, CDR2 FYNNEI. Deletions cut 8 bases from V and 3 bases from J, with 14 bases between. The CDR3 is made up of 14 amino acids. The CDR3 coding sequence is TGTGCCAGCTGTAGGGGGACCGTTGGAAACACCATATATTTT. Protein sequence: CASCRGTVGNTIYF.

The chain employs TRBV2 and TRBJ2-2, with 7 bases matching TRBD2. CDR3 length equals 14 residues. J gave up 4 bases and V 6 bases, and 5 bases lay outside the gene matches. Germline CDR1 reads SNHLY; CDR2 reads FYNNEI. DNA for the CDR3: TGTGCCAGCAGCACGACTAGCCCCACCGGGGAGCTGTTTTTT. Amino acids: CASSTTSPTGELFF.